This T cell receptor (beta chain) emerged from a study of control samples from healthy donors and cancer patients. Sequenced by immunoSEQ multiplex PCR; TCRdb stores in-frame clones only, minus some. The sample holds approximately 97,000 clones, around nine tenths seen once. The CDR3 is 12 residues long. The ends were cut back, 5 bases at V and 3 bases at J, with 8 bases in the middle. Germline V gene lookup returns CDR1 SEHNR and CDR2 FQNEAQ (reference sequence). This receptor was taken from a man younger than 45 in good health. This chain joins TRBV7-9 and TRBJ2-7; D remains unclear. Sequenced sample: blood. The CDR3 nucleotides read TGTGCCAGCAGCCGCTATAACTACGAGCAGTACTTC. Protein: CASSRYNYEQYF.